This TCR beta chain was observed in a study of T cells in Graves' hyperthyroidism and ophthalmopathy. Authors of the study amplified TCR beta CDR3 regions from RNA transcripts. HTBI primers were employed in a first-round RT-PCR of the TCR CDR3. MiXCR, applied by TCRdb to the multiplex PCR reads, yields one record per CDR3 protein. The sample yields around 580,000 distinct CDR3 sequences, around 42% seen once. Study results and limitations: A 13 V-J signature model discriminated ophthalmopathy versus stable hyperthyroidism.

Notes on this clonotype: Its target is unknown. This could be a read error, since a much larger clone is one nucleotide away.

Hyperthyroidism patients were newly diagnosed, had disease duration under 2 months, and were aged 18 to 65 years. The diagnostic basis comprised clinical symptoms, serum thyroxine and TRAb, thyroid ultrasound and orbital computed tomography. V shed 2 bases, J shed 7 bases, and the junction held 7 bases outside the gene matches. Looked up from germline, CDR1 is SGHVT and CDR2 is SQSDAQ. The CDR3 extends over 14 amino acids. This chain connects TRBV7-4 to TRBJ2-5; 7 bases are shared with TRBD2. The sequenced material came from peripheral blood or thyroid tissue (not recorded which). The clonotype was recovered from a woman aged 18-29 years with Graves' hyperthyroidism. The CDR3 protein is CASSLLGREGTQYF. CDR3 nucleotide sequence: TGTGCCAGCAGCTTACTAGGGAGGGAAGGGACCCAGTACTTC.